The next 20 T cell receptor beta chains were all read from a single sample in a study of T cells after yellow fever vaccination. TCRdb re-called the 5' RACE reads with MiXCR, one entry per CDR3 protein. This sample carries some 400,000 distinct CDR3 sequences, around 19% of them seen once, and the ten largest clones take 18%. The sequenced sample was PBMCs, obtained before the yellow fever booster vaccination. The receptor set was obtained from a man aged 18 to 29 who received the YFV17D yellow fever vaccine.

This clonotype was found a few times. The chain uses TRBV10-3 and TRBJ2-5; the D is unclear. The V gene lost 3 bases and the J gene lost 2 bases, with 7 bases spanning the gap. Per germline, CDR1 ENHRY and CDR2 SYGVKD. The CDR3 loop spans 13 amino acids. The CDR3 sequence: CAISDGRQETQYF. In DNA, the CDR3 is TGTGCCATCAGTGATGGCAGACAAGAGACCCAGTACTTC.

This sequence joins TRBV5-1 and TRBJ2-6; D assignment may be TRBD1 or TRBD2 (5 bases each). Germline values: CDR1 SGHRS, CDR2 YFSETQ. The ends were cut back, 7 bases at V and 3 bases at J, with 11 bases in the middle. The CDR3 is made up of 14 amino acids. CDR3 sequence (DNA): TGCGCCAGCTACGAGAGGGGTGGGGCCAACGTCCTGACTTTC. Translated, it gives CASYERGGANVLTF.

V usage is TRBV5-6 and J usage is TRBJ2-7; TRBD1 agrees at 9 bases. CDR1 SGHDT and CDR2 YYEEEE come from the germline V gene. This CDR3 has 17 residues. The V and J ends lost 4 bases and 11 bases, in that order; junction bases with no gene match: 22. The CDR3 coding sequence is TGTGCCAGCAGCCCGAAAGCCCGGACAGGGGATACTACGGGGGAGTACTTC. Protein product: CASSPKARTGDTTGEYF.

The gene calls are TRBV18 and TRBJ1-1, with a possible D match to TRBD1 (6 bases). Looked up from germline, CDR1 is KGHSH and CDR2 is LQKENI. Trimming pared 6 bases from V and 7 bases from J, leaving 18 bases between. The CDR3 extends over 14 amino acids. CDR3 region: CASSSSPGGIEAFF. The CDR3 DNA reads as TGTGCCAGCTCGTCTTCCCCCGGGGGCATTGAAGCTTTCTTT.

This clonotype was seen a handful of times. V gene TRBV5-1 combines with J gene TRBJ2-6, with unresolved D. Trimming removed 0 bases at V and 2 bases at J, with 15 bases between. The CDR3 runs 18 residues. The V gene's germline CDR1 is SGHRS and CDR2 YFSETQ. CDR3: CASSLAWAPAPGANVLTF. The CDR3 DNA reads TGCGCCAGCAGCTTGGCCTGGGCCCCTGCCCCTGGGGCCAACGTCCTGACTTTC. Filled out from reference TRBV5-1 and TRBJ2-6, the complete variable domain reads KAGVTQTPRYLIKTRGQQVTLSCSPISGHRSVSWYQQTPGQGLQFLFEYFSETQRNKGNFPGRFSGRQFSNSRSEMNVSTLELGDSALYLCASSLAWAPAPGANVLTFGAGSRLTVL.

The chain combines TRBV30 with TRBJ2-7, with D perhaps assigned TRBD1 or TRBD2 (5 bases each). Germline assignment: CDR1 GTSNPN and CDR2 SVGIG (reference sequence). The CDR3 extends over 14 amino acids. V lost 1 base to trimming and J lost 3 bases, with 13 bases between them. CDR3 DNA: TGTGCCTGGAGTGCCGGGACGGACCGCTACGAGCAGTACTTC. It translates to CAWSAGTDRYEQYF.

The chain joins TRBV20-1 to TRBJ2-5; 8 bases fit TRBD1. The junction had 1 base not matched to a gene; V was cut back by 1 base and J by 3 bases. This CDR3 region has 13 residues. From germline, CDR1 is DFQATT and CDR2 SNEGSKA (reference sequence). CDR3 sequence reads: CSARGQGKETQYF. In DNA form, the CDR3 reads TGCAGTGCTAGAGGACAGGGGAAAGAGACCCAGTACTTC.

The table lists this clonotype with many counts. The V gene is TRBV12-3 or TRBV12-4, the J gene TRBJ2-2; D is possibly TRBD2 (5 bases). The CDR3 sequence is 13 residues long. V lost 7 bases to trimming and J lost 13 bases, with 19 bases between them. The DNA of the CDR3 is TGTGCCAGCACCCCGGTAGGCGGGTTGGCGCTGTTTTTT. This codes for CASTPVGGLALFF.

The V and J genes are TRBV7-3 and TRBJ2-2, with D perhaps matching TRBD1 (5 bases). This CDR3 is 15 amino acids long. V was shortened by 1 base and J by 5 bases, with 11 bases between the two germline ends. Looked up from germline, CDR1 is SGHTA and CDR2 is FQGTGA. The CDR3 is CASSLRGRGTGELFF. CDR3 nucleotide sequence: TGTGCCAGCAGCTTAAGGGGCCGTGGGACCGGGGAGCTGTTTTTT.

This clonotype was detected ten times or more. V and J are TRBV20-1 and TRBJ1-5; TRBD1 matches at 7 bases. V was clipped by 6 bases and J by 7 bases; unmatched bases: 6. The germline V gene has CDR1 DFQATT and CDR2 SNEGSKA (reference sequence). The CDR3 consists of 12 residues. In DNA form, the CDR3 reads TGCAGTGCCCTTACAGGGGTACAGCCCCAGCATTTT. Translating it yields CSALTGVQPQHF.

This clonotype occurred a few times. V is TRBV20-1 and J is TRBJ2-5, with D possibly TRBD2 on 6 matching bases. Germline V gene lookup returns CDR1 DFQATT and CDR2 SNEGSKA (reference sequence). The V end was cut by 6 bases, the J end by 4 bases, with 18 bases between. This CDR3 has 14 residues. CDR3 coding DNA: TGCAGTGCGGGGGGACTGCGTCACGTAGAGACCCAGTACTTC. Translating it yields CSAGGLRHVETQYF.

The CDR3: CASSRRSGYISYEQYF. The CDR3 bases are TGTGCCAGCAGTCGCCGGTCTGGGTATATATCCTACGAGCAGTACTTC. This rearrangement joins TRBV6-6 to TRBJ2-7; D is undetermined. Trimming removed 5 bases at V and 1 base at J, with 18 bases between. The CDR3 consists of 16 residues. Per germline, CDR1 MNHNY and CDR2 SVGAGI (reference sequence).

This clonotype has ten or more counts. This chain links TRBV11-3 with TRBJ2-7, with 7 bases that match TRBD1. Germline values: CDR1 SGHNT, CDR2 YENEEA. The CDR3 runs to 13 residues. The CDR3 is CASSLDRDYEQYV. The CDR3 coding sequence is TGTGCCAGCAGCCTAGACAGGGACTACGAGCAGTACGTC.

This clonotype was observed at least ten times. The V gene is TRBV5-5, the J gene TRBJ1-2, with D hard to call. Germline CDR1 is SGHKS and CDR2 is YYEKEE (reference sequence). V gave up 4 bases and J gave up 3 bases, with 16 bases separating them. The CDR3 extends over 15 amino acids. CDR3 residues: CASSPRGALDYGYTF. The CDR3 DNA reads TGTGCCAGCAGCCCCCGGGGTGCCCTGGACTATGGCTACACCTTC.

This clonotype was counted a few times. The chain is built from TRBV30 and TRBJ2-2; D is perhaps TRBD2 (5 bases). Deletions cut 2 bases from V and 8 bases from J, with 6 bases between. CDR3 length: 11 amino acids. The V gene's germline CDR1 is GTSNPN and CDR2 SVGIG (reference sequence). CDR3 in amino acids: CAWSRTGELFF. Written as DNA, the CDR3 is TGTGCCTGGAGTCGGACTGGGGAGCTGTTTTTT.

This clonotype has only a few counts. The rearrangement links TRBV5-5 to TRBJ1-6; perhaps TRBD1 as D (6 bases). The germline CDR1 and CDR2 sequences are SGHKS and YYEKEE (reference sequence). V was trimmed by 4 bases and J by 9 bases, leaving 11 bases between them. This CDR3 has 13 amino acids. The CDR3 DNA follows: TGTGCCAGCAGCCTTACCAGGGGTTCACCCCTCCACTTT. Amino acid sequence: CASSLTRGSPLHF.

The gene calls are TRBV7-8 and TRBJ2-6; 9 bases are a match to TRBD1. Trimming removed 3 bases from V and 4 bases from J; junction bases left unmatched: 10. CDR1 is SGHVS and CDR2 is FQNEAQ in the germline V gene. The CDR3 is 18 amino acids. CDR3 loop: CASSLVGGTGIGANVLTF. Here the CDR3 DNA reads TGTGCCAGCAGCTTGGTGGGCGGGACAGGGATCGGGGCCAACGTCCTGACTTTC.

The chain combines TRBV12-3 or TRBV12-4 with TRBJ2-3, with 8 bases aligning to TRBD2. The CDR3 contains 15 residues. V dropped 6 bases and J dropped 1; count of bases not matched to a gene: 6. CDR3 in DNA: TGTGCCAGCAGCCGACGAGCGGGGGGCACAGATACGCAGTATTTT. Translated: CASSRRAGGTDTQYF.

This clonotype turned up a few times. The rearrangement links TRBV27 to TRBJ2-3; tentatively, D is TRBD2 (7 bases). The length of the CDR3 is 15 residues. Deletions cut 6 bases from V and 2 bases from J, with 15 bases between. Germline V gene data show CDR1 as MNHEY and CDR2 as SMNVEV (reference sequence). The CDR3 reads CASRPRGAPTDTQYF. CDR3 bases: TGTGCCAGCAGACCCCGGGGGGCTCCCACAGATACGCAGTATTTT.

This clonotype was seen only a few times. V gene TRBV7-2 combines with J gene TRBJ2-3; D remains unclear. Germline CDR1 reads SGHTA; CDR2 reads FQGNSA. The CDR3 spans 13 residues. V dropped 0 bases and J dropped 2 bases, with 3 bases sitting between them. CDR3 residues: CASSLATTDTQYF. The CDR3 DNA follows: TGTGCCAGCAGCTTAGCCACCACAGATACGCAGTATTTT.